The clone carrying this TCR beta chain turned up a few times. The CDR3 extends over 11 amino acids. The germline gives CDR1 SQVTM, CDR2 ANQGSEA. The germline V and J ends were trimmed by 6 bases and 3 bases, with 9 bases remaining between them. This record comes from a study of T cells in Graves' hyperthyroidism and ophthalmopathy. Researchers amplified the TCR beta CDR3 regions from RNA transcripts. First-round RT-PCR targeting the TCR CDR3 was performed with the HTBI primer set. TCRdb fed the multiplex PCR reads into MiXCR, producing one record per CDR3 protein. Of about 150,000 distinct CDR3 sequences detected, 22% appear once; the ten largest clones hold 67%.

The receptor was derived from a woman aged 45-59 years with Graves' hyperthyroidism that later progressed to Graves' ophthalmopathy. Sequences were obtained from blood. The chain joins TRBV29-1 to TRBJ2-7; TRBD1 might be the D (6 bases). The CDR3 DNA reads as TGCAGCGTCAGGACAGTCTACGAGCAGTACTTC. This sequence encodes CSVRTVYEQYF.